This record covers a single T cell receptor (beta chain). Its target is not known. The data originate from a study of cytomegalovirus exposure and HLA in healthy donors. PCR amplification relied on 60 Vbeta primers (plus 13 Jbeta primers). Study processing details: Among the unique TCR beta chains that a later analysis counted, about 84 million in all, 9.5 million to 11 million were shared. Generated by immunoSEQ multiplex PCR, the TCRdb table keeps only in-frame clones and is missing some. V and J calls plus clone size are reproduced from that table; the DNA served to infer D and trimming. The sample lists 90,000 to 120,000 clones; 74% were seen once. This CDR3 region has 15 residues. After removal of 5 bases from V and 3 bases from J, the junction contained 10 bases not matched to a gene. Germline CDR1 is SQVTM and CDR2 is ANQGSEA. Study conclusions and caveats: The authors excluded some V segments, including TRBV6-2 and TRBV6-3, as indistinguishable. The productive fraction for most TCR beta V segments was about 87% or about 30% in an earlier analysis. CMV serostatus was the only immune exposure information that was available.

V is TRBV29-1 and J is TRBJ2-3; 8 positions match TRBD2. Sequencing was carried out using PBMCs. The receptor's source is a woman aged 40 to 50 in good health and CMV-seropositive. The CDR3 spells CSVTPPGGRTDTQYF. The CDR3 bases are TGCAGCGTTACGCCCCCGGGGGGGAGGACAGATACGCAGTATTTT.